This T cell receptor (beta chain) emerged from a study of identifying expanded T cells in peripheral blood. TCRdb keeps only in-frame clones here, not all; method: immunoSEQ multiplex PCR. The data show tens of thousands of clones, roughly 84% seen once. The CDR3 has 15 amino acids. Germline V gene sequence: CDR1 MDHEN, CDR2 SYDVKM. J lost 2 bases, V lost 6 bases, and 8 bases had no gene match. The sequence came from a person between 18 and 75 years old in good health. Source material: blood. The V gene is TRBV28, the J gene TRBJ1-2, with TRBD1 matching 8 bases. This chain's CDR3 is CASSGSGGANYGYTF. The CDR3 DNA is TGTGCCAGCAGCGGATCAGGGGGCGCGAACTATGGCTACACCTTC.